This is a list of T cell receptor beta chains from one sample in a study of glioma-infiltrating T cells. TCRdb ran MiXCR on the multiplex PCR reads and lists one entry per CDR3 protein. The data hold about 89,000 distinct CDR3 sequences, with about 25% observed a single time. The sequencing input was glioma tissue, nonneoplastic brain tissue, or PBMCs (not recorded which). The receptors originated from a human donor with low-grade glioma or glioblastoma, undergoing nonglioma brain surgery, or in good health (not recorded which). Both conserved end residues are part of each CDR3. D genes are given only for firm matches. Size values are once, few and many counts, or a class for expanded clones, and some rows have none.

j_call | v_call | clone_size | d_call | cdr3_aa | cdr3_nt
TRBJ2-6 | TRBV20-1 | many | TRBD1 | CSANTGGQGASGANVLTF | TGCAGTGCTAACACGGGGGGACAGGGGGCCTCTGGGGCCAACGTCCTGACTTTC
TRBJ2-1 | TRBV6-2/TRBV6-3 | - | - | CASSYGGGPYEQFF | TGTGCCAGCAGTTACGGCGGGGGCCCCTATGAGCAGTTCTTC
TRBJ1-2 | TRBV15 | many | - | CATSRDVGPTGYTF | TGTGCCACCAGCAGAGATGTAGGTCCTACTGGCTACACCTTC
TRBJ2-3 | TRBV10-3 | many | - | CAISVGRVSTDTQYF | TGTGCCATCAGTGTGGGGCGGGTGAGCACAGATACGCAGTATTTT
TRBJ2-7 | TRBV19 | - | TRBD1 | CASSTPGTGGYEQYF | TGTGCCAGTAGTACACCCGGGACAGGGGGCTACGAGCAGTACTTC
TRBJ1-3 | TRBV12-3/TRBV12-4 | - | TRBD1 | CASRRGLGLQGRLAGNTIYF | TGTGCCAGCAGACGAGGGCTGGGACTACAGGGGAGGCTTGCTGGAAACACCATATATTTT
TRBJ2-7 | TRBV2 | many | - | CASSDVGNYEQYF | TGTGCCAGCAGTGATGTCGGGAACTACGAGCAGTACTTC
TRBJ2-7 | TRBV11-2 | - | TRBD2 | CASSFVSGSSYEQYF | TGTGCCAGCAGCTTTGTGAGCGGGAGCTCCTACGAGCAGTACTTC
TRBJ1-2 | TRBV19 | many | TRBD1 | CASSTLTGYGYTF | TGTGCCAGTAGTACCCTGACAGGGTACGGCTACACCTTC
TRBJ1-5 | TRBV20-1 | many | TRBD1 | CSAVPGGSNQPQHF | TGCAGTGCCGTCCCAGGGGGGAGCAATCAGCCCCAGCATTTT
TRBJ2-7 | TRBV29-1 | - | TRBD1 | CSVTRTGPSEQYF | TGCAGCGTTACACGGACAGGGCCTTCCGAGCAGTACTTC
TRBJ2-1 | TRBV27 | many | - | CASSLTGKDEQFF | TGTGCCAGCAGCCTAACAGGGAAGGATGAGCAGTTCTTC
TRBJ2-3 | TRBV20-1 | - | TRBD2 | CSAREASGSSTDTQYF | TGCAGTGCTAGAGAGGCTAGCGGGAGTTCCACAGATACGCAGTATTTT
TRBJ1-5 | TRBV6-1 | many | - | CASSVGYQPQHF | TGTGCCAGCAGTGTGGGTTATCAGCCCCAGCATTTT
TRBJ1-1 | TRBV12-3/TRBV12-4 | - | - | CASSRDRIGPEAFF | TGTGCCAGCAGCCGGGACCGAATTGGCCCTGAAGCTTTCTTT
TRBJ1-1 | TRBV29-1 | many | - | CSATGRHRVNTEAFF | TGCAGCGCTACCGGTAGGCACAGGGTGAACACTGAAGCTTTCTTT
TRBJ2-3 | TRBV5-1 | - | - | CASSLIWGVDTQYF | TGCGCCAGCAGCTTGATCTGGGGCGTAGATACGCAGTATTTT
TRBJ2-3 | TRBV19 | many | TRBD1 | CASSTLPGQGVSDTQYF | TGTGCCAGTAGTACACTACCGGGACAGGGGGTATCAGATACGCAGTATTTT
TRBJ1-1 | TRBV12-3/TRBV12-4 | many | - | CASSFGQGQNTEAFF | TGTGCCAGCAGTTTTGGGCAGGGGCAGAACACTGAAGCTTTCTTT
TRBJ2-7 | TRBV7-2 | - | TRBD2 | CASSSRLARPQEQYF | TGTGCCAGCAGCTCAAGACTAGCGAGGCCCCAGGAGCAGTACTTC
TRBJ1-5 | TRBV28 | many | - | CASSLGQGGQPQHF | TGTGCCAGCAGTTTAGGGCAGGGAGGTCAGCCCCAGCATTTT
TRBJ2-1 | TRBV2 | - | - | CASRRDDNEQFF | TGTGCCAGCAGGAGGGACGATAATGAGCAGTTCTTC
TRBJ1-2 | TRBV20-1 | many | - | CSASLAQGRGYGYTF | TGCAGTGCTTCTTTAGCGCAGGGCAGGGGATATGGCTACACCTTC
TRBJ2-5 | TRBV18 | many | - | CASSPTQETQYF | TGTGCCAGCTCACCTACCCAAGAGACCCAGTACTTC
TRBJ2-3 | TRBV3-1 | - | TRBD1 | CASSHARQPNRGADTQYF | TGTGCCAGCAGCCATGCCCGTCAACCAAACAGGGGCGCAGATACGCAGTATTTT
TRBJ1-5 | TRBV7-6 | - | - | CASSFEPGDQLQHF | TGTGCCAGCAGCTTTGAGCCGGGAGATCAGCTCCAGCATTTT
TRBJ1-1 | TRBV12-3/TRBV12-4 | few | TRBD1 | CASSSGQGANTEAFF | TGTGCCAGCAGTTCGGGACAGGGGGCGAACACTGAAGCTTTCTTT
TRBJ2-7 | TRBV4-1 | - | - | CASSQAPLYEQYF | TGCGCCAGCAGCCAGGCGCCTCTGTACGAGCAGTACTTC
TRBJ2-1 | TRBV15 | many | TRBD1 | CATSDGQGYNEQFF | TGTGCCACCAGTGACGGACAGGGTTACAATGAGCAGTTCTTC
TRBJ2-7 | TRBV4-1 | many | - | CASSQGLERVYEQYF | TGCGCCAGCAGCCAGGGATTAGAGCGGGTGTACGAGCAGTACTTC
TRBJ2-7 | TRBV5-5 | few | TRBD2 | CASSLGTPSGRFYEQYF | TGTGCCAGCAGCTTGGGAACCCCTAGCGGGAGGTTCTACGAGCAGTACTTC
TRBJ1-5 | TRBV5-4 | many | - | CASSLIGSWYRIRIAYSNQPQHF | TGTGCCAGCAGCTTGATTGGCTCCTGGTATCGGATTCGTATCGCTTATAGCAATCAGCCCCAGCATTTT
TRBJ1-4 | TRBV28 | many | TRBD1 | CASGSLGTALEKLFF | TGTGCCAGCGGATCCCTCGGGACAGCTCTTGAAAAACTGTTTTTT
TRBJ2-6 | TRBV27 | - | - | CASRVEGSISWANVLTF | TGTGCCAGCCGCGTCGAGGGGTCAATCTCTTGGGCCAACGTCCTGACTTTC
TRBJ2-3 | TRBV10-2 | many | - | CASSESQGGADTQYF | TGCGCCAGCAGTGAGTCCCAGGGGGGGGCAGATACGCAGTATTTT
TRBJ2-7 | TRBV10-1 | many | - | CASSGGGYEQYF | TGCGCCAGCAGCGGGGGTGGCTACGAGCAGTACTTC
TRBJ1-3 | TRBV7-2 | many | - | CASGFDPNTIYF | TGTGCCAGCGGATTTGACCCAAACACCATATATTTT
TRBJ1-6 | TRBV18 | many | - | CASSPTTGRNSPLHF | TGTGCCAGCTCACCGACGACAGGTCGAAATTCACCCCTCCACTTT
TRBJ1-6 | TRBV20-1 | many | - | CSATRPDRYPNSPLHF | TGCAGTGCCACTCGACCCGACCGCTACCCGAATTCACCCCTCCACTTT
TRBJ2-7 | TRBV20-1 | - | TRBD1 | CSARQGYYEQYF | TGCAGTGCTCGACAGGGGTACTACGAGCAGTACTTC
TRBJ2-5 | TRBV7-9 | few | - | CASSPYGARQETQYF | TGTGCCAGCAGCCCATATGGCGCCCGCCAAGAGACCCAGTACTTC
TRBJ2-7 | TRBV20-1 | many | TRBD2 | CSAGSGRDYEQYF | TGCAGTGCGGGTAGCGGGAGGGACTACGAGCAGTACTTC
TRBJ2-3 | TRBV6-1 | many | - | CASSRLPQGTDTQYF | TGTGCCAGCAGTCGACTCCCCCAGGGTACAGATACGCAGTATTTT
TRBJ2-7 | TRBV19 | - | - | CASSIVSGYHEQYF | TGTGCCAGTAGTATAGTATCCGGGTACCACGAGCAGTACTTC
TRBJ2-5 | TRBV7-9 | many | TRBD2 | CASSLGGRNAETQYF | TGTGCCAGCAGCTTAGGCGGGAGGAACGCGGAGACCCAGTACTTC
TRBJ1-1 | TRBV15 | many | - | CATSRQGNTEAFF | TGTGCCACCAGCAGACAGGGGAACACTGAAGCTTTCTTT
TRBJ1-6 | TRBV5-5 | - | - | CASSLDGFVLHF | TGTGCCAGCAGCTTGGACGGCTTCGTACTCCACTTT
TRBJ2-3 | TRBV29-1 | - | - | CSVGGRGADTQYF | TGCAGCGTTGGCGGCAGGGGGGCAGATACGCAGTATTTT
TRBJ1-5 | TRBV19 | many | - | CASRLEGSNQPQHF | TGTGCCAGTAGGTTGGAGGGAAGCAATCAGCCCCAGCATTTT
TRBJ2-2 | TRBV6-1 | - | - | CASSSRGGNTGKLFF | TGTGCCAGCAGTTCTAGAGGGGGAAACACCGGGAAGCTGTTTTTT
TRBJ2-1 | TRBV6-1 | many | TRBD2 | CASSFPGTSGYNEQFF | TGTGCCAGCAGCTTCCCTGGGACTAGCGGTTACAATGAGCAGTTCTTC
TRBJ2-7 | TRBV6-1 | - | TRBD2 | CASSEIAGGDEQYF | TGTGCCAGCAGTGAAATAGCGGGAGGCGACGAGCAGTACTTC
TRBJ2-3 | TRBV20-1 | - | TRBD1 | CSAGGQRPTDKQYF | TGCAGTGCTGGGGGACAGCGGCCCACAGATAAGCAGTATTTT
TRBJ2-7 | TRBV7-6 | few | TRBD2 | CASSLGPLTSGRGEQYF | TGTGCCAGCAGCTTAGGCCCACTGACTAGCGGGAGAGGCGAGCAGTACTTC
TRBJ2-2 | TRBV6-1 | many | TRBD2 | CASSRLADTGELFF | TGTGCCAGCAGTCGACTAGCAGACACCGGGGAGCTGTTTTTT
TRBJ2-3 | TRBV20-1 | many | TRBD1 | CSALQGASDTQYF | TGCAGTGCTTTACAGGGGGCTTCAGATACGCAGTATTTT